Each of the 11 T cell receptor beta chains below was sequenced from the same sample in a study of CD8 T cells in Susac syndrome. cDNA came from roughly 0.5 to 1 ug RNA primed by random hexamers. MiXCR, run by TCRdb on the immunoSEQ multiplex PCR reads, gives a single entry per CDR3 protein. The repertoire holds some 200,000 distinct CDR3 sequences, with over 85% as singletons. Sequences were obtained from CD4+ T cells from PBMCs. Receptor source: a human donor in good health.

The chain uses TRBV9 and TRBJ2-3; no clear D. V dropped 2 bases and J dropped 5 bases, with 3 bases sitting between them. The CDR3 totals 11 residues. Germline V gene data show CDR1 as SGDLS and CDR2 as YYNGEE. In DNA, the CDR3 is TGTGCCAGCAGCGTCGAAGATACGCAGTATTTT. Translated: CASSVEDTQYF.

This rearrangement joins TRBV3-1 to TRBJ2-1; D possibly corresponds to TRBD2 (6 bases). CDR3 length: 16 residues. V was cut by 1 base and J by 4 bases, with 14 bases left in between. Germline V gene data show CDR1 as LGHDT and CDR2 as YNNKEL (reference sequence). DNA for the CDR3: TGTGCCAGCAGCCAAGGCTCATACGGGACTTACAATGAGCAGTTCTTC. Translated, it gives CASSQGSYGTYNEQFF.

The CDR3 reads CASHARVTYNEQFF. For the CDR3, the DNA is TGTGCCAGCCACGCCAGGGTCACTTACAATGAGCAGTTCTTC. The V call is TRBV2, the J call TRBJ2-1; tentatively, D is TRBD1 (5 bases). CDR1 and CDR2 (germline): SNHLY, FYNNEI. Trimming stripped 8 bases from V and 4 bases from J, with 15 bases between. The CDR3 spans 14 residues.

The chain couples TRBV12-3 or TRBV12-4 to TRBJ2-7; TRBD1 agrees at 8 bases. The CDR3 loop spans 13 amino acids. J was trimmed by 2 bases and V by 8 bases; bases with no gene match: 5. CDR3 sequence (DNA): TGTGCCAGCGGTCAGGACAGGGCCTACGAGCAGTACTTC. Amino acids: CASGQDRAYEQYF.

The CDR3, as DNA: TGCGCCAGCAGCCAAGACGGTCAGGCGAACACCGGGGAGCTGTTTTTT. Translation gives CASSQDGQANTGELFF. The V gene is TRBV4-1, the J gene TRBJ2-2; D not resolved. This CDR3 has 16 residues. The germline V gene encodes CDR1 MGHRA and CDR2 YSYEKL. The V and J ends lost 0 bases and 0 bases respectively, with 8 bases between them.

This rearrangement joins TRBV7-8 to TRBJ2-1, with TRBD2 matching 8 bases. This CDR3 region has 16 residues. Losses at the gene ends were 1 base for V and 2 bases for J; bases not matched to a gene: 4. CDR1 is SGHVS and CDR2 is FQNEAQ in the germline V gene. CDR3 amino acids: CASSLGPGGPYNEQFF. Here the CDR3 DNA reads TGTGCCAGCAGCTTAGGACCGGGAGGGCCCTACAATGAGCAGTTCTTC.

J is TRBJ1-1 and V is TRBV14, with D uncertain. Trimming took off 0 bases at V and 4 bases at J, with 6 bases between the two ends. CDR1 is SGHDN and CDR2 is FVKESK in the germline V gene. The CDR3 is 13 amino acids. The CDR3 protein is CASSQDLVTEAFF. CDR3 nucleotides: TGTGCCAGCAGCCAAGATCTGGTCACTGAAGCTTTCTTT.

The chain recombines TRBV30 with TRBJ1-5; D remains unclear. The V and J ends lost 1 base and 0 bases respectively, with 7 bases between them. This CDR3 has 14 residues. Per the germline V gene, CDR1 is GTSNPN and CDR2 is SVGIG (reference sequence). CDR3 sequence reads: CAWSASVSNQPQHF. The CDR3 nucleotides read TGTGCCTGGAGTGCTTCCGTTAGCAATCAGCCCCAGCATTTT.

This chain joins TRBV29-1 and TRBJ1-4; the D is unclear. Trimming shortened V by 4 bases and J by 6 bases, and 12 bases separated the two germline ends. CDR1 and CDR2 from the germline V gene are SQVTM and ANQGSEA. The CDR3 totals 13 residues. CDR3 sequence reads: CSVAVGPDEKLFF. The CDR3 DNA sequence: TGCAGCGTTGCTGTAGGGCCAGATGAAAAACTGTTTTTT.

The rearrangement joins TRBV19 to TRBJ2-5; 11 positions match TRBD2. CDR3 length equals 16 residues. The germline gives CDR1 LNHDA, CDR2 SQIVND (reference sequence). Trimming cost V 7 bases and J 7 bases; bases outside gene matches: 14. The CDR3 protein is CASTHPGLAAPGTQYF. The CDR3 coding sequence is TGTGCCAGTACCCACCCGGGACTAGCGGCCCCAGGGACCCAGTACTTC.

The chain employs TRBV29-1 and TRBJ2-3, with D tentatively TRBD1 (5 bases). The CDR3 runs 14 residues. Germline loops: CDR1 SQVTM, CDR2 ANQGSEA. V was cut by 4 bases and J by 4 bases, with 15 bases left in between. CDR3 in amino acids: CSVGRSGFADTQYF. CDR3 DNA sequence: TGCAGCGTTGGAAGGTCAGGGTTCGCAGATACGCAGTATTTT.